The 19 T cell receptor beta chains presented below share a single source sample, sequenced in a study of T cells in Graves' hyperthyroidism and ophthalmopathy. TCR beta CDR3 regions were amplified from RNA transcripts. Researchers ran a first-round RT-PCR on the TCR CDR3 using the HTBI primer set. TCRdb itself ran the multiplex PCR reads through MiXCR, one entry per CDR3 protein. The sample has 550,000 to 600,000 distinct CDR3 sequences, approximately 15% seen once. Specimen: blood. The receptors stem from a woman aged 18-29 years with Graves' hyperthyroidism.

This clonotype was seen at least ten times. The chain uses TRBV12-3 or TRBV12-4 and TRBJ1-1, with a possible D match to TRBD1 (6 bases). The length of the CDR3 is 14 residues. The V gene lost 6 bases and the J gene lost 0 bases, with 11 bases spanning the gap. CDR3 bases: TGTGCCAGCAGGTCGACAGGCATGAACACTGAAGCTTTCTTT. Translating it yields CASRSTGMNTEAFF.

This clonotype occurred a few times. The genes are TRBV12-3 or TRBV12-4 and TRBJ1-2, with D hard to call. CDR3 length: 15 amino acids. Trimming took off 5 bases at V and 4 bases at J, with 17 bases between the two ends. The CDR3 region has the DNA TGTGCCAGCAGTCCAACGGACGGACTTAGCTATGGCTACACCTTC. It is translated as CASSPTDGLSYGYTF.

This clonotype was seen repeatedly, ten times or more. The chain is built from TRBV6-5 and TRBJ2-3; D perhaps matches TRBD2 (5 bases). Trimming removed 2 bases at V and 0 bases at J, with 18 bases between. Germline values: CDR1 MNHEY, CDR2 SVGAGI. The CDR3 has 18 residues. CDR3 coding DNA: TGTGCCAGCAGTTACGCGAGCGGAGTTGGAGCTAGCACAGATACGCAGTATTTT. Encoded protein: CASSYASGVGASTDTQYF.

The V gene is TRBV2, the J gene TRBJ1-5; 11 bases are shared with TRBD1. With 9 bases clipped from V and 3 bases from J, the junction kept 7 bases outside the gene matches. Germline V gene sequence: CDR1 SNHLY, CDR2 FYNNEI. This CDR3 has 15 amino acids. The CDR3 loop is CASRTGGRPNQPQHF. The CDR3 DNA sequence: TGTGCCAGTAGGACAGGGGGCCGGCCCAATCAGCCCCAGCATTTT.

This clonotype was picked up a small number of times. The chain carries TRBV7-9 and TRBJ1-2; perhaps TRBD1 as D (5 bases). CDR1 SEHNR and CDR2 FQNEAQ come from the germline V gene (reference sequence). This CDR3 has 15 amino acids. Trimming pared 4 bases from V and 1 base from J, leaving 13 bases between. The CDR3 DNA is TGTGCCAGCAGCTCAATCAGGGTATATAACTATGGCTACACCTTC. Translating it yields CASSSIRVYNYGYTF.

In this sample, this clonotype turned up many times. The chain carries TRBV10-3 and TRBJ1-1, with TRBD1 as a possible D gene (5 bases). The CDR3 covers 15 residues. V dropped 5 bases and J dropped 1 base, with 14 bases sitting between them. From germline, CDR1 is ENHRY and CDR2 SYGVKD. CDR3 loop: CAISSALTGNTEAFF. CDR3 in DNA: TGTGCCATCAGTTCAGCCCTAACAGGGAACACTGAAGCTTTCTTT.

This clonotype turned up a few times. This rearrangement joins TRBV29-1 to TRBJ2-7; 10 bases agree with TRBD2. The germline V gene has CDR1 SQVTM and CDR2 ANQGSEA. This CDR3 comprises 14 residues. V shed 4 bases, J shed 4 bases, and the junction held 7 bases outside the gene matches. The CDR3 sequence: CSVVSSGGGYEQYF. CDR3 coding DNA: TGCAGCGTTGTATCTAGCGGGGGAGGGTACGAGCAGTACTTC.

This clonotype was picked up many times. The chain links TRBV6-1 to TRBJ1-2; D unclear. The CDR3 totals 14 residues. Trimming stripped 4 bases from V and 0 bases from J, with 9 bases between. Germline CDR1 and CDR2: MNHNS and SASEGT. The CDR3 nucleotides are TGTGCCAGCAGTGCGGCATCCGCTAACTATGGCTACACCTTC. As protein: CASSAASANYGYTF.

This clonotype has a count of ten or more. V is TRBV11-2 and J is TRBJ1-1; tentative D call: TRBD1 (5 bases). V shed 7 bases and J shed 0 bases, with 9 bases lying between them. The CDR3 extends over 13 amino acids. Germline V gene lookup returns CDR1 SGHAT and CDR2 FQNNGV. The CDR3 loop reads CASIRGLNTEAFF. CDR3 coding DNA: TGTGCCAGCATCCGGGGGTTGAACACTGAAGCTTTCTTT.

This clonotype has ten or more counts. The chain's CDR3 is CASSPRTVDTDTQYF. CDR3 in DNA: TGTGCCAGCTCACCACGGACAGTGGACACAGATACGCAGTATTTT. The V and J genes are TRBV18 and TRBJ2-3; possibly TRBD1 for D (6 bases). Trimming took 1 base from V and 2 from J, leaving 10 bases between them. CDR1 is KGHSH, CDR2 LQKENI, per germline. This CDR3 comprises 15 residues.

This clonotype was picked up many times. The chain combines TRBV20-1 with TRBJ2-1; a weak D match, TRBD2 (6 bases). The V end lost 3 bases, the J end lost 4 bases, and 16 bases lay between the germline ends. There are 15 residues in the CDR3. Germline V CDR1 and CDR2: DFQATT, SNEGSKA (reference sequence). CDR3 nucleotides: TGCAGTGCTAGGGCCGGGACCGGGAGATACAATGAGCAGTTCTTC. It yields the protein CSARAGTGRYNEQFF.

This clonotype showed up just a few times. The chain's CDR3 is CASSYSDPRANEKLFF. The CDR3 DNA reads TGTGCCAGCAGTTATTCAGACCCGAGGGCGAATGAAAAACTGTTTTTT. V and J are TRBV6-9 and TRBJ1-4; D remains ambiguous. Germline V gene data show CDR1 as MNHGY and CDR2 as SVAAGI. This CDR3 is 16 amino acids long. The V end was cut by 0 bases, the J end by 5 bases, with 13 bases between.

This clonotype appeared many times. The chain uses TRBV10-3 and TRBJ1-1; D gene unclear. Germline V lookup: CDR1 ENHRY, CDR2 SYGVKD. This CDR3 region has 11 residues. The V end was cut by 5 bases, the J end by 8 bases, with 9 bases between. CDR3 in amino acids: CAISLGNEAFF. In DNA, the CDR3 is TGTGCCATCAGTCTGGGGAACGAAGCTTTCTTT.

Ten or more counts support this clonotype. The genes are TRBV6-2 or TRBV6-3 and TRBJ2-3; 8 nucleotides align to TRBD1. The CDR3 consists of 16 residues. Germline CDR1 reads MNHEY; CDR2 reads SVGEGT. V trimming: 6 bases; J trimming: 6 bases; junction bases outside the gene matches: 14. The CDR3 coding sequence is TGTGCCAGCAGAGGACAGGGAAGGCGTAAGTTCGATACGCAGTATTTT. Translation gives CASRGQGRRKFDTQYF.

This clonotype was counted ten times or more. The J gene is TRBJ1-1, the V gene TRBV29-1; D gene uncertain. V lost 7 bases, J lost 3 bases, and 15 bases lay in between. The CDR3 contains 13 residues. Germline V CDR1 and CDR2: SQVTM, ANQGSEA. CDR3 coding DNA: TGCAGCGCCCACTATAGGGCTGACACTGAAGCTTTCTTT. Protein product: CSAHYRADTEAFF.

This clonotype was detected many times. The rearrangement uses TRBV3-1 and TRBJ2-5; D not certain. The CDR3 is 18 amino acids. Trimming took off 0 bases at V and 4 bases at J, with 21 bases between the two ends. Germline V gene lookup returns CDR1 LGHDT and CDR2 YNNKEL (reference sequence). CDR3 protein: CASSQEAVAKFPSETQYF. The DNA of the CDR3 is TGTGCCAGCAGCCAAGAGGCGGTTGCGAAGTTCCCCTCAGAGACCCAGTACTTC.

The table lists this clonotype with many counts. The rearrangement joins TRBV12-3 or TRBV12-4 to TRBJ2-2; 10 bases align to TRBD2. J lost 2 bases, V lost 6 bases, and 0 bases had no gene match. The CDR3 is 14 amino acids. CDR3 sequence reads: CASRLAGNTGELFF. The CDR3 bases are TGTGCCAGCAGACTAGCGGGAAACACCGGGGAGCTGTTTTTT.

J is TRBJ2-2 and V is TRBV29-1; 10 nucleotides match TRBD2. Germline V gives CDR1 SQVTM, CDR2 ANQGSEA. The CDR3 totals 15 residues. J lost 8 bases, V lost 1 base, and 7 bases had no gene match. DNA of the CDR3: TGCAGCGTTGAAGTGCCAGCGGGGGGGATAGGGGAGCTGTTTTTT. Translating gives CSVEVPAGGIGELFF.

The chain employs TRBV24-1 and TRBJ2-5, with no clear D. The germline V gene encodes CDR1 KGHDR and CDR2 SFDVKD. V was shortened by 5 bases and J by 0 bases, with 6 bases between the two germline ends. The CDR3 loop spans 13 amino acids. This chain's CDR3 is CATSGVDQETQYF. The DNA of the CDR3 is TGTGCCACCAGTGGGGTAGACCAAGAGACCCAGTACTTC.